These 20 T cell receptor beta chains were all obtained from the same sample, sequenced in a study of a mutant IDH1 vaccine in newly diagnosed glioma (dated by TCRdb to the early 2020s). In light of the paper, this sample's time point label describes: baseline, week 1 (first vaccination visit). The treatment or condition label of this sample denotes: pre-vaccination baseline after standard-of-care therapy. The library relied on the immunoSEQ multiplex PCR assay. The source is immuneACCESS, and TCRdb retained only in-frame sequences with V and J called. Part of the clones is not carried over; for the studies checked, unresolved V genes explain less than half of this, and the remainder is unexplained. The sample table lists nearly 70,000 clones, 60% to 85% of them with a count of one. Of the sample, around 8.5% falls within the top ten clones. Sequenced here: PBMCs, sampled from a glioma patient treated with radiotherapy, temozolomide or both. These receptors all stem from a man between 50 and 59 years old with glioma.

The chain uses TRBV4-3 and TRBJ2-3; D not certain. The CDR3 sequence is 13 residues long. Germline-derived CDR1 and CDR2 are LGHNA and YSLEER. The V end was cut by 2 bases, the J end by 3 bases, with 6 bases between. The CDR3 spells CASSQRRTDTQYF. As DNA, the CDR3 is TGCGCCAGCAGCCAAAGGCGAACAGATACGCAGTATTTT.

The J gene is TRBJ2-5, the V gene TRBV5-1; 8 bases line up with TRBD1. Germline CDR1 SGHRS, CDR2 YFSETQ. V dropped 4 bases and J dropped 3; count of bases not matched to a gene: 11. The CDR3 totals 16 residues. The CDR3: CASSVGSTGVEETQYF. In nucleotides, the CDR3 is TGCGCCAGCAGCGTTGGCTCGACAGGGGTCGAAGAGACCCAGTACTTC.

The V gene is TRBV4-1, the J gene TRBJ2-7; D gene uncertain. This CDR3 comprises 14 residues. V was clipped by 1 base and J by 0 bases, with 7 bases between them. The germline CDR1 and CDR2 sequences are MGHRA and YSYEKL. CDR3: CASSQASSSYEQYF. The CDR3 bases are TGCGCCAGCAGCCAAGCCTCGTCCTCCTACGAGCAGTACTTC.

The V and J genes are TRBV7-2 and TRBJ1-2, with D unclear. Per the germline V gene, CDR1 is SGHTA and CDR2 is FQGNSA. The CDR3 spans 15 residues. The V gene lost 5 bases and the J gene lost 0 bases, with 13 bases spanning the gap. CDR3 protein: CASSPFLSANYGYTF. In nucleotides, the CDR3 is TGTGCCAGCAGCCCCTTTCTGTCAGCTAACTATGGCTACACCTTC.

This clone occurred a few times. The chain couples TRBV27 to TRBJ2-7, with 7 bases fitting TRBD1. The junction had 4 bases not matched to a gene; V was cut back by 8 bases and J by 0 bases. The V gene's germline CDR1 is MNHEY and CDR2 SMNVEV (reference sequence). This CDR3 is built from 13 residues. The DNA for the CDR3 is TGTGCCAGCGGGTGGACAGGCTCCTACGAGCAGTACTTC. This encodes CASGWTGSYEQYF.

The chain links TRBV4-1 to TRBJ2-5, with 8 bases matching TRBD1. The DNA end is more similar to TRBJ2-7, so the J call may be wrong. The CDR3 is made up of 15 amino acids. CDR1 and CDR2 (germline): MGHRA, YSYEKL. The CDR3 sequence: CASSLGQGLSYEQYF. DNA of the CDR3: TGCGCCAGCAGCCTTGGACAGGGCCTTTCCTACGAGCAGTACTTC.

V gene TRBV2 combines with J gene TRBJ2-2, with D unresolved. Germline CDR1 is SNHLY and CDR2 is FYNNEI. The CDR3 consists of 15 residues. V was clipped by 1 base and J by 2 bases, with 8 bases between them. The CDR3 sequence is CASSEGRYNTGELFF. For the CDR3, the DNA is TGTGCCAGCAGTGAAGGCAGGTATAACACCGGGGAGCTGTTTTTT.

This clone was seen more than once but under ten times. The CDR3 protein is CASSGTVSGNTIYF. For the CDR3, the DNA is TGTGCCAGCAGCGGGACAGTCTCTGGAAACACCATATATTTT. The rearrangement joins TRBV7-6 to TRBJ1-3; TRBD1 matches 7 bases. Germline loops: CDR1 SGHVS, CDR2 FNYEAQ. V was pared by 5 bases and J by 0 bases, with 1 base of the junction left unmatched. The CDR3 sequence is 14 residues long.

J is TRBJ2-7 and V is TRBV20-1, with 7 positions matching TRBD1. The CDR3 length is 11 residues. Per germline, CDR1 DFQATT and CDR2 SNEGSKA (reference sequence). The V and J ends lost 5 bases and 9 bases, in that order; junction bases with no gene match: 7. CDR3 bases: TGCAGTGCTTTCGACAGGGTGGGGCAGTACTTC. Translation: CSAFDRVGQYF.

There are a few counts of this clone. The CDR3 DNA is TGTGCCAGCACTACATCTGGGGCCAACGTCCTGACTTTC. This gives the protein CASTTSGANVLTF. This chain uses TRBV19 with TRBJ2-6, with D uncertain. Germline-derived CDR1 and CDR2 are LNHDA and SQIVND (reference sequence). Deletions cut 9 bases from V and 1 base from J, with 7 bases between. The CDR3 runs 13 residues.

J is TRBJ1-2 and V is TRBV9; 7 bases are shared with TRBD1. The junction had 6 bases not matched to a gene; V was cut back by 0 bases and J by 7 bases. The CDR3 has 14 residues. Germline V gene lookup returns CDR1 SGDLS and CDR2 YYNGEE. The CDR3 bases are TGTGCCAGCAGCGTAGGTCAGACAGGGTTTGGCTACACCTTC. Translation gives CASSVGQTGFGYTF.

The V gene is TRBV6-6, the J gene TRBJ2-3; 10 bases line up with TRBD1. Germline CDR1 and CDR2: MNHNY and SVGAGI (reference sequence). This CDR3 has 16 amino acids. With 4 bases clipped from V and 1 base from J, the junction kept 5 bases outside the gene matches. The CDR3 region has the DNA TGTGCCAGCAGTTCCTTCGGACAGGGGGGCACAGATACGCAGTATTTT. Amino acids: CASSSFGQGGTDTQYF.

The chain links TRBV19 to TRBJ1-2, with TRBD1 as a possible D gene (5 bases). V lost 5 bases and J 4 bases, leaving 14 bases between the germline ends. This CDR3 has 14 residues. CDR1 and CDR2 from the germline V gene are LNHDA and SQIVND (reference sequence). CDR3 DNA: TGTGCCAGTAGTCACAGGCGGTCCGGCTATGGCTACACCTTC. The encoded protein is CASSHRRSGYGYTF.

The chain carries TRBV19 and TRBJ1-2; D is perhaps TRBD1 (6 bases). The length of the CDR3 is 19 residues. CDR1 LNHDA and CDR2 SQIVND come from the germline V gene (reference sequence). V lost 3 bases to trimming and J lost 5 bases, with 28 bases between them. The CDR3 DNA reads TGTGCCAGTAGTATGGCTAGGGGGGAGGGCGCGACCATCGGGTATGGCTACACCTTC. It specifies CASSMARGEGATIGYGYTF. Together with reference TRBV19 and TRBJ1-2, the CDR3 gives the full variable domain: DGGITQSPKYLFRKEGQNVTLSCEQNLNHDAMYWYRQDPGQGLRLIYYSQIVNDFQKGDIAEGYSVSREKKESFPLTVTSAQKNPTAFYLCASSMARGEGATIGYGYTFGSGTRLTVV.

The rearrangement links TRBV18 to TRBJ1-1, with D possibly TRBD1 on 5 matching bases. The CDR3 has 16 residues. Germline values: CDR1 KGHSH, CDR2 LQKENI. Trimming pared 3 bases from V and 0 bases from J, leaving 14 bases between. The CDR3 reads CASSPGQLTLNTEAFF. In DNA form, the CDR3 reads TGTGCCAGCTCACCGGGGCAGCTCACTTTGAACACTGAAGCTTTCTTT.

The V call is TRBV18, the J call TRBJ1-2; D is unresolved. CDR3 length: 15 residues. Per germline, CDR1 KGHSH and CDR2 LQKENI. Trimming took 3 bases from V and 3 from J, leaving 14 bases between them. The CDR3 region is CASSPDRSPDYGYTF. DNA of the CDR3: TGTGCCAGCTCACCGGACCGGTCACCGGACTATGGCTACACCTTC.

This chain links TRBV27 with TRBJ1-5, with 11 bases fitting TRBD1. The J segment lost 2 bases and the V segment lost 3 bases, leaving 0 bases of the junction unmatched. Germline-derived CDR1 and CDR2 are MNHEY and SMNVEV (reference sequence). There are 15 residues in the CDR3. CDR3 bases: TGTGCCAGCAGTTTGGGACAGGGGGGCAATCAGCCCCAGCATTTT. This codes for CASSLGQGGNQPQHF.

The chain combines TRBV9 with TRBJ2-5; 8 bases are a match to TRBD2. The germline gives CDR1 SGDLS, CDR2 YYNGEE. The CDR3 spans 15 residues. Trimming cost V 1 base and J 5 bases; bases outside gene matches: 7. The CDR3 is CASSVRAGGLETQYF. The DNA of the CDR3 is TGTGCCAGCAGCGTAAGGGCGGGGGGCTTGGAGACCCAGTACTTC.

The rearrangement joins TRBV28 to TRBJ1-3; D gene uncertain. This CDR3 has 15 residues. CDR1 is MDHEN, CDR2 SYDVKM, per germline. Trimming stripped 5 bases from V and 0 bases from J, with 11 bases between. The CDR3 coding sequence is TGTGCCAGCAGTCCTCGACTTAGCTCTGGAAACACCATATATTTT. It codes for CASSPRLSSGNTIYF.

This clone has only one observation. The chain employs TRBV5-1 and TRBJ2-2; D ambiguous. The germline V and J ends were trimmed by 0 bases and 1 base, with 4 bases remaining between them. Germline values: CDR1 SGHRS, CDR2 YFSETQ. The CDR3 extends over 14 amino acids. DNA for the CDR3: TGCGCCAGCAGCTTGGGACAGAACACCGGGGAGCTGTTTTTT. Protein product: CASSLGQNTGELFF.